Sequencing of this T cell receptor beta chain was carried out in a study of blood T cells in healthy people across ages. With a J-beta primer mix and a sample-barcoded 5' primer, a second PCR ran 7 to 11 cycles. TCRdb re-called the 5' RACE reads with MiXCR, one entry per CDR3 protein. The sample contains over a million distinct CDR3 sequences, more than 40% of which appear only once. For this clonotype: The target antigen is unknown.

This CDR3 is built from 14 residues. V shed 1 base and J shed 4 bases, with 10 bases lying between them. Germline V lookup: CDR1 SGHTA, CDR2 FQGNSA. Study-level results: The unsorted PBMCs prevented any conclusive comparison of naive versus antigen-experienced cells.

The TCR originated in a woman aged 55-69 years in good health. V gene TRBV7-2 combines with J gene TRBJ2-5, with D possibly TRBD1 on 5 matching bases. Sequencing input: blood. The CDR3 sequence: CASSLDQGAETQYF. The CDR3 bases are TGTGCCAGCAGCTTAGACCAGGGTGCAGAGACCCAGTACTTC.